This T cell receptor (beta chain) stems from a study of T cell responses to AZD1222 COVID-19 vaccine. A remark on this clone: What it binds is unknown. Other DNA sequences in this specimen translate into the identical CDR3.

This CDR3 contains 15 residues. Germline V lookup: CDR1 SGHTA, CDR2 FQGNSA. V lost 3 bases to trimming and J lost 3 bases; unmatched junction nucleotides: 0. Study-wide points: At baseline, just six or seven AZD1222 recipients tested seropositive. Spike regions recognized by vaccine-associated CD4 TCRs spanned the protein, led by 160-218 and 743-854. Repertoires were collected only later (after the peak T cell response had occurred).

Some clones are missing from TCRdb's copy, which holds only in-frame ones; the method was immunoSEQ multiplex PCR. The table records about 160,000 clones, 75% to 95% of them present only once. The rearrangement links TRBV7-2 to TRBJ2-7; the match to TRBD2 covers 15 bases. The starting material was peripheral blood, obtained on day 0 of AZD1222 vaccination. The origin of this receptor is an adult in good health. The CDR3 spells CASSLGLAGGYEQYF. In nucleotides, the CDR3 is TGTGCCAGCAGCTTGGGACTAGCGGGAGGCTACGAGCAGTACTTC.